A single sample is the source of the 22 T cell receptor beta chains below, sequenced in a study of cytomegalovirus exposure and HLA in healthy donors. The PCR ran on 60 Vbeta and 13 Jbeta primers. The method was immunoSEQ multiplex PCR; TCRdb's version includes in-frame clones alone and lacks a portion of them. The sample carries roughly 66,000 clones, roughly two thirds recorded once. Sample: PBMCs. These receptors came from a woman between 45 and 65 years old in good health and CMV-seronegative.

V and J are TRBV10-3 and TRBJ1-1; 12 bases align to TRBD1. The CDR3 is 15 residues long. In germline, CDR1 is ENHRY, CDR2 SYGVKD. V was pared by 4 bases and J by 5 bases, with 5 bases of the junction left unmatched. Here the CDR3 DNA reads TGTGCCATCAGTGGGGGGACAGGGGGCGTTACTGAAGCTTTCTTT. Protein product: CAISGGTGGVTEAFF.

This clone qualifies as medium-sized. This chain uses TRBV6-5 with TRBJ1-1; TRBD1 is a possible D gene (5 bases). V was cut by 4 bases and J by 8 bases, with 11 bases left in between. CDR3 size: 12 residues. Germline loops: CDR1 MNHEY, CDR2 SVGAGI. The CDR3 loop reads CASSFKRGEAFF. The CDR3 DNA is TGTGCCAGCAGTTTTAAAAGGGGCGAAGCTTTCTTT.

This clone occurred a few times. This chain joins TRBV19 and TRBJ1-2; D gene unclear. This CDR3 spans 13 amino acids. Trimming cost V 5 bases and J 3 bases, with 10 bases left between them. Germline CDR1 LNHDA, CDR2 SQIVND (reference sequence). CDR3 sequence (DNA): TGTGCCAGTAGTCCTCCGGTGGACTATGGCTACACCTTC. This translates into CASSPPVDYGYTF. The full variable domain, in which reference TRBV19 and TRBJ1-2 provide the parts outside the CDR3, is DGGITQSPKYLFRKEGQNVTLSCEQNLNHDAMYWYRQDPGQGLRLIYYSQIVNDFQKGDIAEGYSVSREKKESFPLTVTSAQKNPTAFYLCASSPPVDYGYTFGSGTRLTVV.

Notes on this clone: A read error may account for a junction end that differs from germline. The chain links TRBV5-1 to TRBJ2-7; D call uncertain. This CDR3 has 14 amino acids. Germline CDR1 SGHRS, CDR2 YFSETQ. CDR3: CASSLDHYSSEQYF. For the CDR3, the DNA is TGCGCCAGCAGCTTGGATCATTACTCCTCCGAGCAGTACTTC.

V gene TRBV5-1 combines with J gene TRBJ2-3, with TRBD1 identical over 10 bases. The germline V gene encodes CDR1 SGHRS and CDR2 YFSETQ. The CDR3 is 15 amino acids. J was trimmed by 8 bases and V by 4 bases; bases with no gene match: 10. The CDR3 sequence: CASSPRTGGEATQYF. The CDR3 coding sequence is TGCGCCAGCAGCCCACGGACAGGGGGGGAAGCTACGCAGTATTTT. Variable domain in full (rest from reference TRBV5-1 and TRBJ2-3): KAGVTQTPRYLIKTRGQQVTLSCSPISGHRSVSWYQQTPGQGLQFLFEYFSETQRNKGNFPGRFSGRQFSNSRSEMNVSTLELGDSALYLCASSPRTGGEATQYFGPGTRLTVL.

The chain employs TRBV7-9 and TRBJ2-3, with 7 bases aligning to TRBD2. The trim removed 1 base at V and 3 bases at J, leaving 1 base unmatched. Looked up from germline, CDR1 is SEHNR and CDR2 is FQNEAQ (reference sequence). This CDR3 has 14 residues. For the CDR3, the DNA is TGTGCCAGCAGCTTAGTTAGCGGGACAGATACGCAGTATTTT. It specifies CASSLVSGTDTQYF.

A remark on this clone: Different DNA sequences within this sample yield the same CDR3. J is TRBJ2-7 and V is TRBV6-5, with D possibly being TRBD1 (6 bases). This CDR3 is 15 amino acids long. Germline V lookup: CDR1 MNHEY, CDR2 SVGAGI. V lost 2 bases to trimming and J lost 2 bases, with 13 bases between them. CDR3 nucleotide sequence: TGTGCCAGCAGTTACGGCCCAGGGGCCACCTACGAGCAGTACTTC. This codes for CASSYGPGATYEQYF.

The genes are TRBV5-6 and TRBJ2-2; possible D gene TRBD1, 6 bases. This CDR3 contains 14 residues. Between the trimmed V and J ends, which lost 3 bases and 4 bases, there was a span of 10 bases. Per the germline V gene, CDR1 is SGHDT and CDR2 is YYEEEE. The CDR3 coding sequence is TGTGCCAGCAGCTACAGGGCGGGCACCGGGGAGCTGTTTTTT. It specifies CASSYRAGTGELFF. Full variable domain (rest looked up from reference TRBV5-6 and TRBJ2-2): DAGVTQSPTHLIKTRGQQVTLRCSPKSGHDTVSWYQQALGQGPQFIFQYYEEEERQRGNFPDRFSGHQFPNYSSELNVNALLLGDSALYLCASSYRAGTGELFFGEGSRLTVL.

V and J are TRBV5-4 and TRBJ2-5; 13 nucleotides match TRBD2. The CDR3 runs 16 residues. Trimming took 5 bases from V and 5 from J; bases not matched to a gene: 9. CDR1 is SGHNT and CDR2 is YYREEE in the germline V gene (reference sequence). Here the CDR3 DNA reads TGTGCCAGCAGTCGTGGGACTAGCGGGAAGGCGGAGACCCAGTACTTC. Translating it yields CASSRGTSGKAETQYF. Filled out from reference TRBV5-4 and TRBJ2-5, the complete variable domain reads ETGVTQSPTHLIKTRGQQVTLRCSSQSGHNTVSWYQQALGQGPQFIFQYYREEENGRGNFPPRFSGLQFPNYSSELNVNALELDDSALYLCASSRGTSGKAETQYFGPGTRLLVL.

The chain combines TRBV7-9 with TRBJ1-4; D is uncertain. From germline, CDR1 is SEHNR and CDR2 FQNEAQ (reference sequence). Trimming cost V 5 bases and J 3 bases, with 7 bases left between them. The CDR3 runs to 13 residues. DNA of the CDR3: TGTGCCAGCAGCCGAAGCTCTAATGAAAAACTGTTTTTT. Protein sequence: CASSRSSNEKLFF. Looking up the rest from reference TRBV7-9 and TRBJ1-4 gives the full variable domain: DTGVSQNPRHKITKRGQNVTFRCDPISEHNRLYWYRQTLGQGPEFLTYFQNEAQLEKSRLLSDRFSAERPKGSFSTLEIQRTEQGDSAMYLCASSRSSNEKLFFGSGTQLSVL.

This clone occurred a few times. This chain connects TRBV18 to TRBJ2-7, with a possible D match to TRBD1 (5 bases). Germline loops: CDR1 KGHSH, CDR2 LQKENI. The CDR3 length is 14 residues. V lost 3 bases, J lost 1 base, and 10 bases lay in between. CDR3 amino acids: CASSPTALSYEQYF. The CDR3 coding sequence is TGTGCCAGCTCACCGACAGCGTTATCCTACGAGCAGTACTTC.

Remarks on this clone: Relative to the germline gene, one junction end is altered; a read error may explain this. The chain joins TRBV25-1 to TRBJ2-5, with TRBD2 identical over 8 bases. The last part of the DNA fits TRBJ2-7 better; the J call may be wrong. Germline CDR1 and CDR2: MGHDK and SYGVNS. The CDR3 has 18 amino acids. CDR3 amino acids: CAISVDGPETSASYEQYF. The CDR3 DNA is TGTGCCATCAGTGTAGACGGCCCTGAGACTAGCGCTTCCTACGAGCAGTACTTC.

J is TRBJ2-7 and V is TRBV9; 9 bases fit TRBD2. This CDR3 has 16 amino acids. J gave up 0 bases and V 4 bases, and 8 bases lay outside the gene matches. The germline gives CDR1 SGDLS, CDR2 YYNGEE. CDR3 in amino acids: CASSKGGGRDSYEQYF. CDR3 nucleotide sequence: TGTGCCAGCAGCAAAGGGGGCGGGAGGGACTCCTACGAGCAGTACTTC. Using reference TRBV9 and TRBJ2-7 for the parts outside the CDR3, the full variable domain is DSGVTQTPKHLITATGQRVTLRCSPRSGDLSVYWYQQSLDQGLQFLIQYYNGEERAKGNILERFSAQQFPDLHSELNLSSLELGDSALYFCASSKGGGRDSYEQYFGPGTRLTVT.

The chain links TRBV14 to TRBJ1-2; 9 positions agree with TRBD1. Germline V lookup: CDR1 SGHDN, CDR2 FVKESK. The CDR3 runs 14 residues. J lost 8 bases, V lost 5 bases, and 9 bases had no gene match. The CDR3 nucleotides read TGTGCCAGCAGCGTCGGGACAGGGATTGAGGGCTACACCTTC. This translates into CASSVGTGIEGYTF.

This chain links TRBV28 with TRBJ2-5, with D perhaps matching TRBD2 (5 bases). From germline, CDR1 is MDHEN and CDR2 SYDVKM. There are 14 residues in the CDR3. V shed 5 bases and J shed 1 base, with 11 bases lying between them. CDR3 region: CASSAPGIQETQYF. CDR3 in DNA: TGTGCCAGCAGTGCCCCGGGAATCCAAGAGACCCAGTACTTC.

The table lists this clone with a few counts. The chain has TRBV29-1 and TRBJ2-7; no clear D gene. The CDR3 length is 12 residues. V lost 2 bases to trimming and J lost 7 bases, with 12 bases between them. Germline CDR1 and CDR2: SQVTM and ANQGSEA. The CDR3 is CSVESPMREQYF. DNA for the CDR3: TGCAGCGTTGAATCCCCAATGAGGGAGCAGTACTTC.

V usage is TRBV4-2 and J usage is TRBJ2-1; possibly TRBD1 for D (5 bases). Looked up from germline, CDR1 is LGHNA and CDR2 is YNFKEQ. The CDR3 sequence is 16 residues long. The germline V and J ends were trimmed by 1 base and 4 bases, with 14 bases remaining between them. CDR3 nucleotide sequence: TGTGCCAGCAGCCAAGGGACAACCTCGGCATACAATGAGCAGTTCTTC. It translates to CASSQGTTSAYNEQFF.

The V call is TRBV18, the J call TRBJ1-1, with TRBD1 matching over 7 bases. The CDR3 covers 13 residues. After removal of 5 bases from V and 7 bases from J, the junction contained 7 bases not matched to a gene. Looked up from germline, CDR1 is KGHSH and CDR2 is LQKENI. CDR3 in amino acids: CASSIRDRDEAFF. CDR3 in DNA: TGTGCCAGCTCAATAAGGGACAGAGATGAAGCTTTCTTT.

The gene calls are TRBV28 and TRBJ2-1; no firm D call. The ends were cut back, 6 bases at V and 7 bases at J, with 22 bases in the middle. CDR1 is MDHEN, CDR2 SYDVKM, per germline. This CDR3 region has 16 residues. CDR3 sequence: CASSLQIEVLLNEQFF. In DNA form, the CDR3 reads TGTGCCAGCAGCCTTCAAATAGAAGTCCTATTAAATGAGCAGTTCTTC.

The gene calls are TRBV5-4 and TRBJ2-7; 12 bases line up with TRBD1. The CDR3 is 14 amino acids. V lost 5 bases and J lost 5; bases outside the gene matches: 5. Germline CDR1 reads SGHNT; CDR2 reads YYREEE (reference sequence). The DNA for the CDR3 is TGTGCCAGCAGATCCGGGACAGGGGGCGACGAGCAGTACTTC. Its protein is CASRSGTGGDEQYF.

The chain combines TRBV7-6 with TRBJ2-1, with TRBD2 matching 8 bases. The length of the CDR3 is 15 residues. J gave up 7 bases and V 0 bases, and 5 bases lay outside the gene matches. Germline values: CDR1 SGHVS, CDR2 FNYEAQ. The chain's CDR3 is CASSLAAGVRNEQFF. CDR3 nucleotides: TGTGCCAGCAGCTTAGCAGCGGGAGTGCGAAATGAGCAGTTCTTC.

The chain links TRBV9 to TRBJ2-7; the match to TRBD1 covers 7 bases. This CDR3 comprises 14 residues. Germline V gene data show CDR1 as SGDLS and CDR2 as YYNGEE. The trim removed 4 bases at V and 0 bases at J, leaving 4 bases unmatched. The CDR3 nucleotides read TGTGCCAGCAGCACTGGGACAGCCTCCTACGAGCAGTACTTC. This gives the protein CASSTGTASYEQYF.